These T cell receptor beta chains were read from a single sample in a study of control samples from healthy donors and cancer patients. Clones were read by immunoSEQ multiplex PCR, and TCRdb kept only the in-frame ones, dropping some. The sample comprises approximately 100,000 clones, approximately 90% of which are singletons, and approximately 18% rests with the top ten. Sequences were obtained from blood. Receptors originate from a woman in her fifties or sixties in good health. CDR3s include the opening cysteine and the closing phenylalanine or tryptophan. D genes are given only for firm matches. Clone size, where shown, is once, few, many, or a class for clones that have expanded.

size: -; J: TRBJ1-3; D: -; V: TRBV2; CDR3: CASSVRGAGNTIYF; DNA: TGTGCCAGCAGTGTGAGGGGGGCCGGAAACACCATATATTTT
size: -; J: TRBJ1-1; D: -; V: TRBV5-6; CDR3: CASSFRDTEAFF; DNA: TGTGCCAGCAGCTTCAGGGACACTGAAGCTTTCTTT
size: -; J: TRBJ1-1; D: -; V: TRBV7-9; CDR3: CASTRAGTAYTEAFF; DNA: TGTGCCAGCACCCGAGCGGGGACGGCTTACACTGAAGCTTTCTTT
size: -; J: TRBJ2-5; D: -; V: TRBV6-5; CDR3: CASSYTNAQETQYF; DNA: TGTGCCAGCAGTTACACTAACGCTCAAGAGACCCAGTACTTC
size: -; J: TRBJ2-3; D: -; V: TRBV2; CDR3: CASREDMSTDTQYF; DNA: TGTGCCAGCAGGGAGGACATGAGCACAGATACGCAGTATTTT
size: -; J: TRBJ1-4; D: -; V: TRBV7-8; CDR3: CASSLFGATNEKLFF; DNA: TGTGCCAGCAGCTTGTTTGGGGCAACTAATGAAAAACTGTTTTTT
size: -; J: TRBJ2-5; D: TRBD1; V: TRBV10-1; CDR3: CATYPGTGGRETQYF; DNA: TGCGCCACCTATCCCGGGACAGGGGGCAGGGAGACCCAGTACTTC
size: -; J: TRBJ2-7; D: TRBD2; V: TRBV4-2; CDR3: CASSWGGGPYEQYF; DNA: TGTGCCAGCAGCTGGGGCGGGGGGCCCTACGAGCAGTACTTC
size: -; J: TRBJ2-7; D: TRBD1; V: TRBV30; CDR3: CACRQGVSEQYF; DNA: TGTGCCTGCCGACAGGGGGTAAGCGAGCAGTACTTC
size: -; J: TRBJ2-7; D: -; V: TRBV30; CDR3: CAWSRPGYEQYF; DNA: TGTGCCTGGAGTCGGCCGGGGTACGAGCAGTACTTC
size: -; J: TRBJ2-2; D: -; V: TRBV9; CDR3: CASSVDFGSPHGDTGELFF; DNA: TGTGCCAGCAGCGTAGATTTTGGTAGCCCGCATGGGGACACCGGGGAGCTGTTTTTT
size: -; J: TRBJ2-1; D: -; V: TRBV7-2; CDR3: CASSFGGGALNEQFF; DNA: TGTGCCAGCAGCTTCGGTGGGGGGGCCCTCAATGAGCAGTTCTTC
size: -; J: TRBJ2-3; D: -; V: TRBV19; CDR3: CASSTGIFTTDTQYF; DNA: TGTGCCAGTAGTACAGGGATTTTCACCACAGATACGCAGTATTTT
size: -; J: TRBJ1-1; D: -; V: TRBV13; CDR3: CASSLVTEAFF; DNA: TGTGCCAGCAGCTTGGTCACTGAAGCTTTCTTT
size: -; J: TRBJ1-4; D: -; V: TRBV18; CDR3: CASSPSGALNEKLFF; DNA: TGTGCCAGCTCACCCTCCGGGGCGCTTAATGAAAAACTGTTTTTT
size: few; J: TRBJ2-6; D: TRBD1; V: TRBV19; CDR3: CASSIGTGAAGANVLTF; DNA: TGTGCCAGTAGTATAGGGACAGGGGCCGCCGGGGCCAACGTCCTGACTTTC
size: once; J: TRBJ1-2; D: -; V: TRBV5-1; CDR3: CASSPGWVPGDYGYTF; DNA: TGCGCCAGCAGCCCGGGCTGGGTCCCAGGAGACTATGGCTACACCTTC
size: -; J: TRBJ2-1; D: -; V: TRBV11-1; CDR3: CASSPNNEQFF; DNA: TGTGCCAGCAGCCCTAACAATGAGCAGTTCTTC
size: -; J: TRBJ1-2; D: -; V: TRBV27; CDR3: CASSFLTDTSYGYTF; DNA: TGTGCCAGCAGTTTCCTAACCGACACTTCCTATGGCTACACCTTC
size: -; J: TRBJ2-6; D: -; V: TRBV7-2; CDR3: CASSLVLSGANVLTF; DNA: TGTGCCAGCAGCTTAGTCCTCTCTGGGGCCAACGTCCTGACTTTC
size: -; J: TRBJ1-1; D: -; V: TRBV18; CDR3: CASSEGTGHTEAFF; DNA: TGTGCCAGCTCCGAAGGTACGGGCCACACTGAAGCTTTCTTT
size: -; J: TRBJ1-6; D: -; V: TRBV30; CDR3: CAWSLRFNSPLHF; DNA: TGTGCCTGGAGCCTGCGGTTTAATTCACCCCTCCACTTT
size: -; J: TRBJ2-7; D: TRBD2; V: TRBV5-6; CDR3: CASSQTSGNSYEQYF; DNA: TGTGCCAGCAGCCAGACTAGCGGGAATTCCTACGAGCAGTACTTC
size: once; J: TRBJ1-4; D: -; V: TRBV18; CDR3: CASSINDREKLFF; DNA: TGTGCCAGCTCGATCAACGACAGAGAAAAACTGTTTTTT
size: -; J: TRBJ2-1; D: TRBD2; V: TRBV27; CDR3: CASSSIAAGAYNEQFF; DNA: TGTGCCAGCAGTTCCATTGCAGCGGGGGCCTACAATGAGCAGTTCTTC
size: -; J: TRBJ1-2; D: TRBD1; V: TRBV14; CDR3: CASSQGRGLYGYTF; DNA: TGTGCCAGCAGCCAGGGCAGGGGGCTCTATGGCTACACCTTC
size: -; J: TRBJ2-7; D: TRBD2; V: TRBV15; CDR3: CATSRDRLQGGLNEQYF; DNA: TGTGCCACCAGCAGAGATAGGCTTCAGGGAGGGCTAAACGAGCAGTACTTC
size: -; J: TRBJ1-1; D: -; V: TRBV24-1; CDR3: CATRAGDTEAFF; DNA: TGTGCCACCAGAGCCGGTGACACTGAAGCTTTCTTT
size: -; J: TRBJ1-6; D: TRBD1; V: TRBV19; CDR3: CASGGQGDSPLHF; DNA: TGTGCCAGTGGGGGACAGGGAGACTCACCCCTCCACTTT
size: -; J: TRBJ1-6; D: -; V: TRBV9; CDR3: CASSVQQFNSPLHF; DNA: TGTGCCAGCAGCGTCCAACAGTTTAATTCACCCCTCCACTTT
size: -; J: TRBJ2-1; D: -; V: TRBV5-1; CDR3: CASSFDHGGDFPSYNEQFF; DNA: TGCGCCAGCAGCTTCGATCACGGAGGGGACTTCCCCTCCTACAATGAGCAGTTCTTC
size: -; J: TRBJ1-4; D: -; V: TRBV5-1; CDR3: CASTPQLGSNEKLFF; DNA: TGCGCCAGCACGCCCCAACTAGGCAGTAATGAAAAACTGTTTTTT
size: -; J: TRBJ1-2; D: -; V: TRBV5-1; CDR3: CASSLRGEHHYGYTF; DNA: TGCGCCAGCAGCTTGCGTGGTGAACACCACTATGGCTACACCTTC
size: -; J: TRBJ2-3; D: TRBD1; V: TRBV4-3; CDR3: CASSQEDRGSITDTQYF; DNA: TGCGCCAGCAGCCAAGAGGACAGGGGGTCCATCACAGATACGCAGTATTTT
size: once; J: TRBJ1-2; D: -; V: TRBV19; CDR3: CASSAKGLYGYTF; DNA: TGTGCCAGTAGTGCTAAAGGTCTCTATGGCTACACCTTC
size: -; J: TRBJ1-1; D: -; V: TRBV6-5; CDR3: CASSYSRSTEAFF; DNA: TGTGCCAGCAGTTACTCGCGGAGCACTGAAGCTTTCTTT
size: -; J: TRBJ2-1; D: TRBD2; V: TRBV6-4; CDR3: CASSPYSGGASNEQFF; DNA: TGTGCCAGCAGTCCCTATAGCGGGGGGGCTTCCAATGAGCAGTTCTTC
size: -; J: TRBJ1-2; D: TRBD1; V: TRBV5-1; CDR3: CASSLERQGSNYGYTF; DNA: TGCGCCAGCAGCTTGGAGAGACAGGGGTCTAACTATGGCTACACCTTC
size: -; J: TRBJ1-1; D: -; V: TRBV18; CDR3: CASSPAVANTEAFF; DNA: TGTGCCAGCTCACCAGCAGTGGCGAACACTGAAGCTTTCTTT
size: -; J: TRBJ1-2; D: TRBD1; V: TRBV18; CDR3: CASSPGQLANYGYTF; DNA: TGTGCCAGCTCACCGGGACAGTTAGCTAACTATGGCTACACCTTC
size: -; J: TRBJ1-6; D: -; V: TRBV4-1; CDR3: CASRRQAGDFPLHF; DNA: TGCGCCAGCAGACGGCAGGCGGGTGACTTCCCCCTCCACTTT
size: -; J: TRBJ2-1; D: -; V: TRBV4-3; CDR3: CASSQEGRSAYNEQFF; DNA: TGCGCCAGCAGCCAAGAAGGGCGCTCAGCATACAATGAGCAGTTCTTC
size: -; J: TRBJ2-5; D: TRBD2; V: TRBV24-1; CDR3: CATSDAPGTSGGALGTQYF; DNA: TGTGCCACCAGTGATGCCCCCGGGACTAGCGGGGGGGCTCTCGGGACCCAGTACTTC
size: -; J: TRBJ1-2; D: -; V: TRBV24-1; CDR3: CATSDPIGLYGYTF; DNA: TGTGCCACCAGTGACCCCATAGGGCTCTATGGCTACACCTTC
size: once; J: TRBJ1-4; D: -; V: TRBV28; CDR3: CASSLNIGSNEKLFF; DNA: TGTGCCAGCAGTCTAAACATCGGATCTAATGAAAAACTGTTTTTT
size: once; J: TRBJ1-2; D: -; V: TRBV6-1; CDR3: CASSEGRAGYTF; DNA: TGTGCCAGCAGTGAAGGGAGGGCTGGCTACACCTTC
size: few; J: TRBJ2-3; D: -; V: TRBV27; CDR3: CASSLWIGATDTQYF; DNA: TGTGCCAGCAGTTTATGGATTGGGGCCACAGATACGCAGTATTTT
size: -; J: TRBJ1-2; D: TRBD1; V: TRBV30; CDR3: CAWRFGQGEGYGYTF; DNA: TGTGCCTGGAGATTTGGGCAGGGGGAGGGCTATGGCTACACCTTC
size: -; J: TRBJ2-2; D: -; V: TRBV7-6; CDR3: CASSLSTVFTGELFF; DNA: TGTGCCAGCAGCTTAAGCACCGTATTCACCGGGGAGCTGTTTTTT
size: -; J: TRBJ1-4; D: TRBD1; V: TRBV24-1; CDR3: CATSDPGQGSNEKLFF; DNA: TGTGCCACCAGTGATCCAGGACAGGGCTCTAATGAAAAACTGTTTTTT
size: -; J: TRBJ2-2; D: -; V: TRBV7-9; CDR3: CASRPLQGELFF; DNA: TGTGCCAGCAGACCTCTCCAAGGGGAGCTGTTTTTT
size: -; J: TRBJ2-1; D: -; V: TRBV24-1; CDR3: CATSLQDDNEQFF; DNA: TGTGCCACCAGTCTTCAGGATGACAATGAGCAGTTCTTC
size: -; J: TRBJ1-2; D: -; V: TRBV19; CDR3: CASSISIWTFGSRGNLNYGYTF; DNA: TGTGCCAGTAGCATTAGTATATGGACTTTTGGGAGCAGGGGAAACCTTAACTATGGCTACACCTTC
size: -; J: TRBJ2-3; D: -; V: TRBV13; CDR3: CASRPGADTQYF; DNA: TGTGCCAGCCGCCCGGGGGCTGATACGCAGTATTTT
size: -; J: TRBJ1-1; D: -; V: TRBV12-5; CDR3: CASGRQRRDTEAFF; DNA: TGTGCTAGTGGTCGACAGCGGAGGGACACTGAAGCTTTCTTT
size: -; J: TRBJ2-2; D: -; V: TRBV7-2; CDR3: CASHRGGFAGELFF; DNA: TGTGCCAGCCATCGAGGGGGGTTCGCCGGGGAGCTGTTTTTT
size: -; J: TRBJ2-1; D: TRBD2; V: TRBV11-2; CDR3: CASSAQTLAGIDEQFF; DNA: TGTGCCAGCAGCGCCCAGACCCTAGCGGGAATCGATGAGCAGTTCTTC